Listed below are T cell receptor beta chains from one sample, sequenced in a study of OX40 agonist ivuxolimab in advanced cancers. Produced via immunoSEQ multiplex PCR; TCRdb's table is partial and in-frame only. The sample consists of about 69,000 clones, 80% to 85% of them appearing once. The sample was CD4+ or CD8+ T cells sorted from blood, taken in a trial of the OX40 agonist ivuxolimab. The receptors shown here come from an adult with an advanced solid tumor such as melanoma, head and neck, liver or kidney cancer. CDR3s include the opening cysteine and the closing phenylalanine or tryptophan. The D gene is left open where the match is weak. Size is stated for part of the rows, as once, few or many counts, or as a class when the clone is expanded.

>TRBJ1-2|once|NA|TRBV30
TGTGCCTGGAGTAATCGGGGCTATGGCTACACCTTC
CAWSNRGYGYTF
>TRBJ2-3|once|TRBD2|TRBV25-1
TGTGCCAGCAGTGAATATGGCCTAGCGGGGGCAGATACGCAGTATTTT
CASSEYGLAGADTQYF
>TRBJ2-5|NA|TRBD2|TRBV7-9
TGTGCCAGCAGCTTAGGATCGGGACTAGGCGCCCAGCTGGGGGAGACCCAGTACTTC
CASSLGSGLGAQLGETQYF
>TRBJ2-7|NA|NA|TRBV21-1
TGTGCCAGCAGCAAAGTTGACACCCTCCACCCCTACGAGCAGTACTTC
CASSKVDTLHPYEQYF
>TRBJ1-2|NA|NA|TRBV2
TGTGCCAGCAGTCAAGGCACCTATGGCTACACCTTC
CASSQGTYGYTF
>TRBJ2-1|NA|NA|TRBV7-3
TGTGCCAGCAGCCAGACTCGTTACAATGAGCAGTTCTTC
CASSQTRYNEQFF
>TRBJ2-7|NA|NA|TRBV30
TGTGCCTGGAGTGGGGTGTACGAGCAGTACTTC
CAWSGVYEQYF
>TRBJ2-7|NA|NA|TRBV30
TGTGCCTGGACCCCTCTTGGGCAGTACTACGAGCAGTACTTC
CAWTPLGQYYEQYF
>TRBJ1-2|NA|NA|TRBV6-1
TGTGCCAGCAGTGAAAACGGGGGTGGGTATGGCTACACCTTC
CASSENGGGYGYTF
>TRBJ2-7|NA|TRBD2|TRBV4-1
TGCGCCAGCAGCCAAGGTACTAGCGGTCCCTACGAGCAGTACTTC
CASSQGTSGPYEQYF
>TRBJ2-3|NA|TRBD1|TRBV7-3
TGTGCCAGCAGCCTCAACAGGGGCGGTAAAACAGATACGCAGTATTTT
CASSLNRGGKTDTQYF
>TRBJ1-1|NA|NA|TRBV15
TGTGCCACCACCCGGGGGGGAACCGAGAACACTGAAGCTTTCTTT
CATTRGGTENTEAFF
>TRBJ1-1|NA|NA|TRBV7-8
TGTGCCAGCAGCTTTATACGGGACACCCGGGAAGCTTTCTTT
CASSFIRDTREAFF
>TRBJ2-1|NA|NA|TRBV5-1
TGCGCCAGCAGTGATTTCAATGAGCAGTTCTTC
CASSDFNEQFF
>TRBJ1-3|NA|NA|TRBV2
TGTGCCAGCAGCCGTACAGGGACTGGAAACACCATATATTTT
CASSRTGTGNTIYF
>TRBJ2-7|few|NA|TRBV11-2
TGTGCCAGCAGCTCGTTACTAGGGTTTGGGCAGTACTTC
CASSSLLGFGQYF
>TRBJ2-7|NA|TRBD1|TRBV11-2
TGTGCCAGCTTCGGGCAAGGGACAGGGTCTCCGCAAAGCTCCTACGAGCAGTACTTC
CASFGQGTGSPQSSYEQYF
>TRBJ1-1|NA|NA|TRBV30
TGTGCCTGGAGGCGACCGGGAGGCACTGAAGCTTTCTTT
CAWRRPGGTEAFF
>TRBJ2-1|NA|NA|TRBV11-2
TGTGCCAGCAGCCTAACACTGAGCTCCTACAATGAGCAGTTCTTC
CASSLTLSSYNEQFF
>TRBJ1-1|NA|NA|TRBV18
TGTGCCAGCTCACCTCAGGAGGGATTGAACACTGAAGCTTTCTTT
CASSPQEGLNTEAFF
>TRBJ2-3|NA|NA|TRBV7-3
TGTGCCAGCAGCTTAAGACAGGAAGATACGCAGTATTTT
CASSLRQEDTQYF
>TRBJ2-7|NA|TRBD2|TRBV5-1
TGCGCCAGCAGCAGGGACGGGACTAGCGGAAGCTACGAGCAGTACTTC
CASSRDGTSGSYEQYF
>TRBJ2-3|NA|NA|TRBV7-3
TGTGCCAGCAGCAGGGGTCCGGGAAACACAGATACGCAGTATTTT
CASSRGPGNTDTQYF
>TRBJ2-2|NA|NA|TRBV10-3
TGTGCCATCAGTGGGGGCGGGGCGAACACCGGGGAGCTGTTTTTT
CAISGGGANTGELFF
>TRBJ2-7|NA|TRBD1|TRBV5-5
TGTGCCAGCAGCGACCTCAGGGGGCGGGCCTCCTACGAGCAGTACTTC
CASSDLRGRASYEQYF
>TRBJ1-2|NA|NA|TRBV6-1
TGTGCCAGCAGTGAAGCGTCCTCCGCTCCTTACTATGGCTACACCTTC
CASSEASSAPYYGYTF
>TRBJ1-1|NA|TRBD1|TRBV10-2
TGCGCCAGCGTAGGACAGGAGAGGGCTGAAGCTTTCTTT
CASVGQERAEAFF
>TRBJ1-3|NA|TRBD1|TRBV7-2
TGTGCCAGCAGCTTACGGGGACAGGGAGGAAACACCATATATTTT
CASSLRGQGGNTIYF
>TRBJ2-7|NA|TRBD1|TRBV5-4
TGTGCCAGCAGCTTGGGGACAGGCTACGAGCAGTACTTC
CASSLGTGYEQYF
>TRBJ2-3|NA|NA|TRBV20-1
TGCAGTGCTGGGGACTTCCCTACGCAGTATTTT
CSAGDFPTQYF
>TRBJ1-5|NA|NA|TRBV27
TGTGCCAGCAGTCTAGGGGATAGCAATCAGCCCCAGCATTTT
CASSLGDSNQPQHF
>TRBJ2-7|NA|TRBD1|TRBV28
TGTGCCAGCAGCCGGACAGGGGCCTACGAGCAGTACTTC
CASSRTGAYEQYF
>TRBJ2-2|NA|TRBD2|TRBV5-4
TGTGCCAGCAGCTTGGCGGGGCGGGAGACCGGGGAGCTGTTTTTT
CASSLAGRETGELFF
>TRBJ1-1|NA|NA|TRBV2
TGTGCCAGCAGCGGCGACAGGTTGAACACTGAAGCTTTCTTT
CASSGDRLNTEAFF
>TRBJ2-7|few|TRBD2|TRBV14
TGTGCCAGCAGCCAAGATGCGGGGGGGGTGTACGAGCAGTACTTC
CASSQDAGGVYEQYF
>TRBJ1-2|NA|NA|TRBV19
TGTGCCAGTAGTATCTCGAGAACTGGGGGCTACACCTTC
CASSISRTGGYTF
>TRBJ2-7|NA|NA|TRBV11-2
TGTGCCAGCAGCTCGGGCCCCCGGGGAGAGCAGTACTTC
CASSSGPRGEQYF
>TRBJ2-1|NA|TRBD2|TRBV11-2
TGTGCCAGCAGCTTGCCTTGGACTAGCGGGAGCATCTACAATGAGCAGTTCTTC
CASSLPWTSGSIYNEQFF
>TRBJ2-1|once|TRBD1|TRBV18
TGTGCCAGCTCACCTGACAGGGGGTCCTACAATGAGCAGTTCTTC
CASSPDRGSYNEQFF
>TRBJ2-5|NA|NA|TRBV27
TGTGCCAGCAGTCCTTGGACTAAAGAGACCCAGTACTTC
CASSPWTKETQYF
>TRBJ2-5|NA|NA|TRBV5-1
TGCGCCAGCAGCTTGGATATGAGTGAGACCCAGTACTTC
CASSLDMSETQYF
>TRBJ2-7|NA|TRBD2|TRBV28
TGTGCCAGCAGTCCCGGGACTACCTACGAGCAGTACTTC
CASSPGTTYEQYF
>TRBJ2-3|NA|TRBD1|TRBV2
TGTGCCAGCAGCGGTCCAAGACAGGGGTTAGATACGCAGTATTTT
CASSGPRQGLDTQYF
>TRBJ1-3|NA|NA|TRBV5-1
TGCGCCAGCAGCTTGGAACCTGGAAACACCATATATTTT
CASSLEPGNTIYF
>TRBJ1-5|NA|NA|TRBV1
TGCACCAGCAGCCCGGACAGGGGGCAGGCGAGGGGCAATCAGCCCCAGCATTTT
CTSSPDRGQARGNQPQHF
>TRBJ1-4|NA|NA|TRBV2
TGTGCCAGCAGTGAAAGAACAGCTGCAACTAATGAAAAACTGTTTTTT
CASSERTAATNEKLFF
>TRBJ2-1|once|NA|TRBV28
TGTGCCAGCAGTACGAAGATGCATACCTACAATGAGCAGTTCTTC
CASSTKMHTYNEQFF
>TRBJ1-6|once|NA|TRBV5-1
TGCGCCAGCTCCAAGGGGGACGGTGTTTATAATTCACCCCTCCACTTT
CASSKGDGVYNSPLHF
>TRBJ1-2|NA|NA|TRBV29-1
TGCAGCGTTGAAGAAAAGGGCAGGGAATCTGGCTACACCTTC
CSVEEKGRESGYTF
>TRBJ2-7|NA|NA|TRBV10-2
TGCGCCAGCAGAGCGGTTACCTACGAGCAGTACTTC
CASRAVTYEQYF
>TRBJ2-5|NA|NA|TRBV9
TGTGCCAGCAGCGTAGGTGGTAAAGAGACCCAGTACTTC
CASSVGGKETQYF
>TRBJ2-5|NA|NA|TRBV27
TGTGCCAGCAGTTCCCCGGCGTGGGGGAGCTACCAAGAGACCCAGTACTTC
CASSSPAWGSYQETQYF
>TRBJ2-3|NA|NA|TRBV9
TGTGCCAGCAGCCTAGCGAGCCGAGGTGCAGATACGCAGTATTTT
CASSLASRGADTQYF